This T cell receptor beta chain originates from a study of OX40 agonist ivuxolimab in advanced cancers. Study-level information: The study reported partial responses in three patients: one hepatocellular carcinoma, two cutaneous melanoma. Findings of the study overall: The investigators did not determine what antigen specificity the expanded peripheral T cells had. Compared with others, partial responders at 0.1-3.0 mg/kg displayed clonal expansion among the lowest.

About this clone itself: Its matching antigen is unknown.

The ends lost 1 base at V and 1 base at J; junction bases unmatched: 7. CDR1 SSHAT and CDR2 FNYEAQ come from the germline V gene (reference sequence). CDR3 length: 16 amino acids. Clones were read by immunoSEQ multiplex PCR, and TCRdb kept only the in-frame ones, dropping some. This sample has about 50,000 clones, with 75% to 90% found just once. The sample here was CD4+ or CD8+ T cells sorted from blood, taken in a trial of the OX40 agonist ivuxolimab. The chain combines TRBV7-7 with TRBJ2-7; 7 nucleotides agree with TRBD1. The clonotype comes from an adult with an advanced solid tumor such as melanoma, head and neck, liver or kidney cancer. CDR3 amino acids: CASSLEPGQTSYEQYF. CDR3 DNA sequence: TGTGCCAGCAGCTTAGAGCCGGGACAGACTTCCTACGAGCAGTACTTC.